The following is a T cell receptor beta chain sequence with its context. The authors' processing: By means of reference gene primer amplification, nucleated cell counts were estimated. Repertoires were generated with immunoSEQ multiplex PCR, while TCRdb's copy carries only in-frame clones and drops some. V and J calls and clone size are copied from that table; D and trimming were computed from the DNA. The sample comprises about 150,000 clones, about four fifths of which are singletons, and around 28% rests with the top ten. The data derive from a study of blood T cell repertoires in COVID-19. Overall study: There were acute and convalescent COVID-19 samples, and they came from the United States, Italy and Spain. Sources were T cells, B-cell-depleted T cells, or PBMCs; the material itself was cDNA or gDNA.

The CDR3 has 12 amino acids. Deletions cut 6 bases from V and 5 bases from J, with 8 bases between. CDR1 MNHNY and CDR2 SVGAGI come from the germline V gene (reference sequence). The specimen was peripheral blood. J is TRBJ1-5 and V is TRBV6-6; no definite D call. This clonotype was sampled from a woman aged 55-75 years with acute or convalescent COVID-19. CDR3 sequence: CASRPTDQPQHF. The CDR3 DNA is TGTGCCAGCAGACCCACAGATCAGCCCCAGCATTTT.